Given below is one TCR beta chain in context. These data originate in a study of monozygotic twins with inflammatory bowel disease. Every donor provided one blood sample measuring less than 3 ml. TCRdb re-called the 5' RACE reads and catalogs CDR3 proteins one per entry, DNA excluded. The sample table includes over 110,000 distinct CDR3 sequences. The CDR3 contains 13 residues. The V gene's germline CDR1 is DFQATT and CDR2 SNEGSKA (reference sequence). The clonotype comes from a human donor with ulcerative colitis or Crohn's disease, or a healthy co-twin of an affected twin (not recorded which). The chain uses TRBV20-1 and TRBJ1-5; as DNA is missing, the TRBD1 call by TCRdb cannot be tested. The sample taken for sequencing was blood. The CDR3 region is CSADPGGSQPQHF.